Shown below are 13 T cell receptor beta chains from a single sample sequenced in a study of T cell therapy after organ transplantation. Sequenced by immunoSEQ multiplex PCR; TCRdb stores in-frame clones only, minus some. Here the sample spans around 50,000 clones, about 95% being singletons. These TCRs are of unknown antigen specificity. Source: CD8+ T cells from blood, taken before autologous CMV-specific T cell therapy. The receptors stem from a human patient who had received a solid organ transplant and had CMV disease.

This clone was detected only once. The genes are TRBV4-1 and TRBJ2-7; 8 bases line up with TRBD1. CDR1 is MGHRA, CDR2 YSYEKL, per germline. The junction had 8 bases not matched to a gene; V was cut back by 4 bases and J by 3 bases. The CDR3 extends over 15 amino acids. The CDR3 loop reads CASSRPQGARYEQYF. The CDR3 DNA sequence: TGCGCCAGCAGCCGACCCCAGGGGGCCCGCTACGAGCAGTACTTC.

This chain joins TRBV30 and TRBJ2-7, with D possibly being TRBD2 (6 bases). Trimming stripped 0 bases from V and 3 bases from J, with 21 bases between. The CDR3 is 17 residues long. Germline V CDR1 and CDR2: GTSNPN, SVGIG (reference sequence). This CDR3 reads CAWSVKFKLARGYEQYF. The DNA of the CDR3 is TGTGCCTGGAGTGTAAAATTTAAGCTAGCGAGAGGCTACGAGCAGTACTTC.

This chain links TRBV19 with TRBJ1-5, with D perhaps TRBD1 (6 bases). CDR1 is LNHDA and CDR2 is SQIVND in the germline V gene (reference sequence). The CDR3 runs 15 residues. Trimming removed 3 bases at V and 4 bases at J, with 13 bases between. In DNA form, the CDR3 reads TGTGCCAGTAGTATTTCCAGGGGAGGTAATCAGCCCCAGCATTTT. Amino acid sequence: CASSISRGGNQPQHF.

The chain recombines TRBV19 with TRBJ2-7, with 11 bases lining up with TRBD2. CDR1 is LNHDA, CDR2 SQIVND, per germline (reference sequence). There are 15 residues in the CDR3. V dropped 5 bases and J dropped 2; count of bases not matched to a gene: 5. CDR3 coding DNA: TGTGCCAGTAGTGGGGGACTAGCGGACACCTACGAGCAGTACTTC. Translating it yields CASSGGLADTYEQYF.

This chain links TRBV6-8 with TRBJ2-7; no clear D. Germline values: CDR1 MNHGY, CDR2 SAAAGT. V was trimmed by 2 bases and J by 2 bases, leaving 19 bases between them. The CDR3 spans 17 residues. The CDR3 loop is CASSYPSGPRLTYEQYF. DNA of the CDR3: TGTGCCAGCAGTTACCCTTCAGGACCGAGACTCACCTACGAGCAGTACTTC.

This clone was recorded only once. The genes are TRBV27 and TRBJ1-3; unclear D gene. The CDR3 contains 15 residues. CDR1 and CDR2 from the germline V gene are MNHEY and SMNVEV (reference sequence). V gave up 6 bases and J gave up 0 bases, with 12 bases separating them. In DNA, the CDR3 is TGTGCCAGCAGCATGGACGGAAGCTCTGGAAACACCATATATTTT. It codes for CASSMDGSSGNTIYF.

The V call is TRBV5-1, the J call TRBJ2-3; D uncertain. The CDR3 covers 13 residues. The V and J ends lost 2 bases and 5 bases respectively, with 9 bases between them. Germline-derived CDR1 and CDR2 are SGHRS and YFSETQ. CDR3 coding DNA: TGCGCCAGCAGCTTAACTCCCCAAGATACGCAGTATTTT. Translation: CASSLTPQDTQYF.

This sequence joins TRBV2 and TRBJ2-4; weak D call: TRBD1 (5 bases). CDR1 is SNHLY, CDR2 FYNNEI, per germline. This CDR3 region has 18 residues. V lost 0 bases and J 3 bases, leaving 18 bases between the germline ends. This CDR3 is CASSEALQGWGHKNIQYF. The CDR3 DNA reads as TGTGCCAGCAGTGAAGCGCTTCAAGGGTGGGGCCACAAAAACATTCAGTACTTC.

The chain employs TRBV14 and TRBJ2-7; a possible D gene is TRBD1 (6 bases). Trimming left V 0 bases short and J 4 bases short, with 19 bases between. Germline lookup yields CDR1 SGHDN and CDR2 FVKESK. This CDR3 region has 17 residues. The CDR3 is CASSQDGPGQGWYEQYF. CDR3 DNA: TGTGCCAGCAGCCAAGATGGTCCTGGGCAGGGGTGGTACGAGCAGTACTTC.

The chain is built from TRBV19 and TRBJ1-1; TRBD1 is a possible D gene (5 bases). Germline loops: CDR1 LNHDA, CDR2 SQIVND (reference sequence). CDR3 length equals 13 residues. V gave up 5 bases and J gave up 1 base, with 8 bases separating them. The CDR3 spells CASSDQGNTEAFF. CDR3 DNA: TGTGCCAGTAGTGACCAGGGGAACACTGAAGCTTTCTTT.

The chain combines TRBV5-1 with TRBJ2-6; TRBD1 might be the D (5 bases). The CDR3 runs 17 residues. Germline CDR1 and CDR2: SGHRS and YFSETQ. Trimming stripped 2 bases from V and 0 bases from J, with 12 bases between. This CDR3 is CASSFPTANSGANVLTF. The CDR3 nucleotides read TGCGCCAGCAGCTTTCCGACAGCCAACTCTGGGGCCAACGTCCTGACTTTC. The full variable domain, its missing parts supplied by reference TRBV5-1 and TRBJ2-6, is KAGVTQTPRYLIKTRGQQVTLSCSPISGHRSVSWYQQTPGQGLQFLFEYFSETQRNKGNFPGRFSGRQFSNSRSEMNVSTLELGDSALYLCASSFPTANSGANVLTFGAGSRLTVL.

The V call is TRBV6-4, the J call TRBJ2-7, with TRBD1 matching 10 bases. Trimming took 4 bases from V and 7 from J; bases not matched to a gene: 7. Germline assignment: CDR1 MRHNA and CDR2 SNTAGT. This CDR3 is built from 14 residues. In nucleotides, the CDR3 is TGTGCCAGCAGTGCCCGACAGGGGGCGGAGGAGCAGTACTTC. Translating it yields CASSARQGAEEQYF.

The gene calls are TRBV29-1 and TRBJ2-1, with D possibly being TRBD2 (6 bases). The ends were cut back, 5 bases at V and 6 bases at J, with 17 bases in the middle. Germline V gives CDR1 SQVTM, CDR2 ANQGSEA. This CDR3 has 14 amino acids. In DNA, the CDR3 is TGCAGCGTTCGAGACAATCCCGGGGGCAATGAGCAGTTCTTC. Its translation is CSVRDNPGGNEQFF.